This T cell receptor beta chain was observed in a study of T cell responses to AZD1222 COVID-19 vaccine. TCRdb's table, derived via immunoSEQ multiplex PCR, lists solely in-frame clones and lacks some. The data show hundreds of thousands of clones, around 92% seen once. CDR1 and CDR2 from the germline V gene are SGHNT and YYREEE (reference sequence). V was cut by 0 bases and J by 5 bases, with 11 bases left in between. The CDR3 has 14 residues. This sequence was found in an adult who received the AZD1222 COVID-19 vaccine. The chain couples TRBV5-4 to TRBJ1-2; a possible D gene is TRBD1 (6 bases). The sequencing used peripheral blood, collected 28 days after the second AZD1222 dose. Here the CDR3 reads CASSLEGGRYGYTF. The DNA of the CDR3 is TGTGCCAGCAGCTTGGAAGGGGGTCGTTATGGCTACACCTTC.